Listed below are T cell receptor beta chains from one sample, sequenced in a study of T cells after yellow fever vaccination. TCRdb recomputed calls from the 5' RACE reads with MiXCR, one row per CDR3 protein. The table records almost 600,000 distinct CDR3 sequences, roughly 12% of them present only once. The source was PBMCs, collected on the day of the yellow fever booster vaccination. These receptors all come from a man aged 25 to 40 who received the YFV17D yellow fever vaccine. Each CDR3 is given with its conserved first and last residue. Fields, in order: V gene, D gene, J gene, clone size, CDR3 protein, CDR3 DNA. A D gene is named only where the DNA matches it firmly. Clone size appears in some rows only: once, few, many, or a class for an expanded clone.

V: TRBV11-1; D: TRBD1; J: TRBJ2-6; size: few; CDR3: CASSPSGQGALGANVLTF; DNA: TGTGCCAGCAGCCCCTCGGGACAGGGGGCGCTTGGGGCCAACGTCCTGACTTTC
V: TRBV2; D: -; J: TRBJ2-7; size: -; CDR3: CASGPQGGVGNEQYF; DNA: TGTGCCAGCGGCCCCCAAGGAGGGGTCGGGAACGAGCAGTACTTC
V: TRBV20-1; D: -; J: TRBJ2-7; size: few; CDR3: CSARGEDSYEQYF; DNA: TGCAGTGCTAGAGGCGAGGATTCCTACGAGCAGTACTTC
V: TRBV7-2; D: TRBD1; J: TRBJ1-6; size: -; CDR3: CASSPRDRRLSPLHF; DNA: TGTGCCAGCAGCCCCCGGGACAGACGGCTTTCACCCCTCCACTTT
V: TRBV20-1; D: TRBD2; J: TRBJ2-7; size: few; CDR3: CSARAAGGPVYEQYF; DNA: TGCAGTGCTCGAGCCGCGGGAGGGCCGGTTTACGAGCAGTACTTC
V: TRBV19; D: -; J: TRBJ1-1; size: -; CDR3: CASSIDFGGVNTEAFF; DNA: TGTGCCAGTAGTATAGATTTCGGGGGCGTGAACACTGAAGCTTTCTTT
V: TRBV2; D: -; J: TRBJ2-2; size: -; CDR3: CASWTARGTGELFF; DNA: TGTGCCAGCTGGACAGCCCGGGGCACCGGGGAGCTGTTTTTT
V: TRBV7-9; D: -; J: TRBJ1-5; size: -; CDR3: CASSLGTGTNKKPQHF; DNA: TGTGCCAGCAGCTTGGGGACCGGGACAAACAAAAAACCCCAGCATTTT
V: TRBV11-2; D: TRBD2; J: TRBJ2-7; size: -; CDR3: CASSPRILTGGDEQYF; DNA: TGTGCCAGCAGCCCCCGGATACTAACGGGAGGGGACGAGCAGTACTTC
V: TRBV12-3/TRBV12-4; D: -; J: TRBJ1-3; size: -; CDR3: CASSLGVAGNTIYF; DNA: TGTGCCAGCAGTTTAGGGGTTGCAGGAAACACCATATATTTT
V: TRBV2; D: TRBD1; J: TRBJ2-7; size: -; CDR3: CATWTGAYEQYF; DNA: TGTGCCACCTGGACAGGGGCCTACGAGCAGTACTTC
V: TRBV6-2/TRBV6-3; D: -; J: TRBJ2-6; size: -; CDR3: CASSYARQLAGANVLTF; DNA: TGTGCCAGCAGTTACGCCCGACAGCTTGCTGGGGCCAACGTCCTGACTTTC
V: TRBV20-1; D: TRBD1; J: TRBJ2-5; size: many; CDR3: CSARSDRGLGETQYF; DNA: TGCAGTGCTAGATCGGACAGGGGGCTAGGAGAGACCCAGTACTTC
V: TRBV11-1; D: TRBD2; J: TRBJ2-1; size: few; CDR3: CASSLPIRLAGGRNEQFF; DNA: TGTGCCAGCAGCTTACCCATCCGACTAGCGGGAGGGCGGAATGAGCAGTTCTTC
V: TRBV20-1; D: -; J: TRBJ2-1; size: -; CDR3: CSAPPGRGNEQFF; DNA: TGCAGTGCCCCCCCCGGGCGAGGCAATGAGCAGTTCTTC
V: TRBV20-1; D: TRBD1; J: TRBJ2-5; size: -; CDR3: CSAARDRVRIQYF; DNA: TGCAGTGCTGCTCGGGACAGGGTTAGGATCCAGTACTTC
V: TRBV2; D: TRBD2; J: TRBJ2-7; size: few; CDR3: CASSEGREKNEQYF; DNA: TGTGCCAGCAGTGAAGGGCGGGAGAAAAACGAGCAGTACTTC
V: TRBV7-9; D: -; J: TRBJ2-7; size: few; CDR3: CASSLVPGAYEQYF; DNA: TGTGCCAGCAGCTTGGTGCCGGGGGCCTACGAGCAGTACTTC
V: TRBV29-1; D: -; J: TRBJ2-1; size: -; CDR3: CSVEGKGTAWGEQFF; DNA: TGCAGCGTTGAAGGTAAAGGGACTGCTTGGGGGGAGCAGTTCTTC
V: TRBV24-1; D: -; J: TRBJ2-5; size: -; CDR3: CATSDSRAETQYF; DNA: TGTGCCACCAGTGATTCCCGGGCGGAGACCCAGTACTTC
V: TRBV30; D: -; J: TRBJ2-5; size: -; CDR3: CAWSVLSGQETQYF; DNA: TGTGCCTGGAGTGTATTGAGCGGACAAGAGACCCAGTACTTC
V: TRBV20-1; D: -; J: TRBJ2-1; size: -; CDR3: CSAASGGSYNEQFF; DNA: TGCAGTGCTGCGAGCGGTGGTTCCTACAATGAGCAGTTCTTC
V: TRBV5-1; D: TRBD1; J: TRBJ2-1; size: many; CDR3: CASRTGDNEQFF; DNA: TGCGCCAGTAGGACAGGGGACAATGAGCAGTTCTTC
V: TRBV29-1; D: TRBD2; J: TRBJ2-1; size: -; CDR3: CSGVGGTNDNEQFF; DNA: TGCAGCGGGGTCGGGGGGACTAATGACAATGAGCAGTTCTTC
V: TRBV4-3; D: -; J: TRBJ1-4; size: -; CDR3: CASSQEYGTGMIFPTF; DNA: TGCGCCAGCAGCCAAGAATACGGAACAGGAATGATTTTCCCCACTTTT
V: TRBV11-2; D: TRBD2; J: TRBJ2-1; size: few; CDR3: CASSRTSGDYNEQFF; DNA: TGTGCCAGCAGCCGGACTAGCGGGGACTACAATGAGCAGTTCTTC
V: TRBV18; D: -; J: TRBJ2-5; size: many; CDR3: CASSPRGGQETQYF; DNA: TGTGCCAGCAGCCCTAGGGGGGGCCAAGAGACCCAGTACTTC
V: TRBV20-1; D: TRBD2; J: TRBJ2-5; size: few; CDR3: CSARDWVAGDQETQYF; DNA: TGCAGTGCTAGAGATTGGGTAGCGGGAGACCAAGAGACCCAGTACTTC
V: TRBV28; D: TRBD1; J: TRBJ2-7; size: few; CDR3: CASSLFGTGLTYEQYF; DNA: TGTGCCAGCAGTTTATTCGGGACAGGTCTCACCTACGAGCAGTACTTC
V: TRBV6-5; D: -; J: TRBJ1-1; size: few; CDR3: CASSYSPMNTEAFF; DNA: TGTGCCAGCAGTTACTCCCCAATGAACACTGAAGCTTTCTTT
V: TRBV5-6; D: TRBD1; J: TRBJ2-1; size: few; CDR3: CASSLRYGQGSYNEQFF; DNA: TGTGCCAGCAGCTTACGCTACGGACAGGGTTCATACAATGAGCAGTTCTTC
V: TRBV20-1; D: -; J: TRBJ2-3; size: -; CDR3: CCARLGRPAKADTQYF; DNA: TGCTGCGCTAGATTGGGACGGCCCGCCAAGGCGGATACGCAGTATTTT
V: TRBV5-1; D: -; J: TRBJ2-2; size: once; CDR3: CASSLAGSTAVAGELFF; DNA: TGCGCCAGCAGCTTGGCTGGTAGTACTGCGGTCGCCGGGGAGCTGTTTTTT
V: TRBV3-1; D: -; J: TRBJ1-5; size: -; CDR3: CASSPGPYSNQPQHF; DNA: TGTGCCAGCAGTCCTGGTCCGTATAGCAATCAGCCCCAGCATTTT
V: TRBV6-5; D: TRBD1; J: TRBJ2-4; size: -; CDR3: CASSYNRDRVNIQYF; DNA: TGTGCCAGCAGTTACAACCGGGACAGGGTAAACATTCAGTACTTC
V: TRBV7-9; D: -; J: TRBJ1-1; size: -; CDR3: CASSLPRGGQLNTEAFF; DNA: TGTGCCAGCAGCCTACCTCGTGGAGGGCAACTGAACACTGAAGCTTTCTTT
V: TRBV7-2; D: TRBD2; J: TRBJ2-1; size: few; CDR3: CASSASGRSYNEQFF; DNA: TGTGCCAGCAGCGCTAGCGGGAGGTCCTACAATGAGCAGTTCTTC
V: TRBV6-5; D: -; J: TRBJ2-1; size: few; CDR3: CASSYFSGYSYNEQFF; DNA: TGTGCCAGCAGTTATTTCAGCGGGTACTCCTACAATGAGCAGTTCTTC
V: TRBV28; D: -; J: TRBJ2-7; size: -; CDR3: CASRTSFVISSYEQYF; DNA: TGTGCCAGCAGGACGTCCTTCGTTATAAGCTCCTACGAGCAGTACTTC
V: TRBV7-3; D: -; J: TRBJ1-1; size: few; CDR3: CASRNTAGTEAFF; DNA: TGTGCCAGCAGAAACACGGCAGGCACTGAAGCTTTCTTT
V: TRBV25-1; D: -; J: TRBJ1-6; size: -; CDR3: CASSDGGADNSPLHF; DNA: TGTGCCAGCAGTGATGGGGGGGCAGATAATTCACCCCTCCACTTT
V: TRBV20-1; D: TRBD2; J: TRBJ2-5; size: few; CDR3: CSGVGSGSTKTQYF; DNA: TGCAGTGGGGTGGGGAGCGGGAGCACAAAGACCCAGTACTTC